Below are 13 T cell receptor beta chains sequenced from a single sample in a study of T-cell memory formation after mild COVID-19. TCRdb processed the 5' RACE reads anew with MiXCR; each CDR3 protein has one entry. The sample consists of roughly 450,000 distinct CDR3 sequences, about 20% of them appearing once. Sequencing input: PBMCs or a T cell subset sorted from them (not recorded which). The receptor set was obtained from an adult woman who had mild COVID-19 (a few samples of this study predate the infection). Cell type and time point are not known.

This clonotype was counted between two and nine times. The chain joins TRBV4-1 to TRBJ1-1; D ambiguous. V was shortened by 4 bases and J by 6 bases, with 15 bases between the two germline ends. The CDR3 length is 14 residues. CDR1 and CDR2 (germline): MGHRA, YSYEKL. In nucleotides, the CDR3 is TGCGCCAGCAGCCCCCCCTTGGGCGACGCTGAAGCTTTCTTT. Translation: CASSPPLGDAEAFF.

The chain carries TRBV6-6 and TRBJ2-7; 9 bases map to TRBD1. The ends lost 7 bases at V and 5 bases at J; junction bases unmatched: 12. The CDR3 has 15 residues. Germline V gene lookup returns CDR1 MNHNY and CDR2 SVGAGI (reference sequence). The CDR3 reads CASNKGRDRVNEQYF. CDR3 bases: TGTGCCAGCAACAAGGGGCGGGACAGGGTTAACGAGCAGTACTTC.

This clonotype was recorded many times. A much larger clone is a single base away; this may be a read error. The CDR3 nucleotides read TGTGCCAGCAGTTACTTCTCCTACGAGCAGTACTTC. Protein: CASSYFSYEQYF. This chain joins TRBV6-2 or TRBV6-3 and TRBJ2-7; no definite D call. The CDR3 is made up of 12 amino acids. The V end lost 1 base, the J end lost 0 bases, and 1 base lay between the germline ends. CDR1 and CDR2 from the germline V gene are MNHEY and SVGEGT.

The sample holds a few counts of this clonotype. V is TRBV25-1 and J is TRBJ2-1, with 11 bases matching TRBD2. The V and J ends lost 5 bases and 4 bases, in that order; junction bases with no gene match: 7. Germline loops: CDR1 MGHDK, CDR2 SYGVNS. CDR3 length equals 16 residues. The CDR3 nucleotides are TGTGCCAGCAGTACTTCTCTAGCGGGAGGATACAATGAGCAGTTCTTC. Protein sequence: CASSTSLAGGYNEQFF. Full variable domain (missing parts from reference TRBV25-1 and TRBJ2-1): EADIYQTPRYLVIGTGKKITLECSQTMGHDKMYWYQQDPGMELHLIHYSYGVNSTEKGDLSSESTVSRIRTEHFPLTLESARPSHTSQYLCASSTSLAGGYNEQFFGPGTRLTVL.

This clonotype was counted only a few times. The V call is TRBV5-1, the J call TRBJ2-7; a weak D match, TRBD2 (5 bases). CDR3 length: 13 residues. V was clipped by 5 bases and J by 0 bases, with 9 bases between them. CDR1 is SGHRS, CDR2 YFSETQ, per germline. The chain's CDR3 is CASRRGPSYEQYF. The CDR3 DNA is TGCGCCAGCAGACGGGGTCCCTCCTACGAGCAGTACTTC.

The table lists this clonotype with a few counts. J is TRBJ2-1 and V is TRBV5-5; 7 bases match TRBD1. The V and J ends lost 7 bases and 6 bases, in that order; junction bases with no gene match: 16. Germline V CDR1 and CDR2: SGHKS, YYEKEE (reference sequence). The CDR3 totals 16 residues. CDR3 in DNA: TGTGCCAGCCACAAAAGACAGGGTCCGGTGGGCAATGAGCAGTTCTTC. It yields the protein CASHKRQGPVGNEQFF.

CDR3 region: CATSEWDGTDTQYF. The CDR3 region has the DNA TGTGCCACCAGTGAGTGGGACGGCACAGATACGCAGTATTTT. The rearrangement joins TRBV24-1 to TRBJ2-3, with D perhaps assigned TRBD1 or TRBD2 (5 bases each). Germline V lookup: CDR1 KGHDR, CDR2 SFDVKD. This CDR3 has 14 amino acids. The V end lost 4 bases, the J end lost 1 base, and 8 bases lay between the germline ends.

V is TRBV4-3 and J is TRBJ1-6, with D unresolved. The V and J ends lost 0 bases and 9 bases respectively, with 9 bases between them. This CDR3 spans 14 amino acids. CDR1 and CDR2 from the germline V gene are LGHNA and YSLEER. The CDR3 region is CASSQEVESSPLHF. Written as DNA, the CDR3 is TGCGCCAGCAGCCAAGAAGTGGAAAGTTCACCCCTCCACTTT.

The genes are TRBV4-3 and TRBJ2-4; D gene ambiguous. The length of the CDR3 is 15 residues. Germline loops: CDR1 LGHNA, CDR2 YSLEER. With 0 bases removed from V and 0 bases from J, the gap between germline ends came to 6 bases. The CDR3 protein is CASSQEPRAKNIQYF. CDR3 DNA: TGCGCCAGCAGCCAAGAGCCGAGAGCCAAAAACATTCAGTACTTC.

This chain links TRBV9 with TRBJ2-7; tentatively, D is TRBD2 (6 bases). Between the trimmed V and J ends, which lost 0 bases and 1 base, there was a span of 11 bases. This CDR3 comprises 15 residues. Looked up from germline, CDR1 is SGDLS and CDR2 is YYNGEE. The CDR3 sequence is CASSVEGTPSYEQYF. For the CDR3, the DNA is TGTGCCAGCAGCGTAGAGGGGACTCCTTCCTACGAGCAGTACTTC.

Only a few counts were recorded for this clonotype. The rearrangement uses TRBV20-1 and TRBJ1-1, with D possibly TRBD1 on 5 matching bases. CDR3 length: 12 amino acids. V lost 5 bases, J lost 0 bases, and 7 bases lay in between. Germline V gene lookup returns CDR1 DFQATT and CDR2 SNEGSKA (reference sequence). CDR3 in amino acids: CSAPGLNTEAFF. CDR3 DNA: TGCAGTGCTCCAGGGTTGAACACTGAAGCTTTCTTT.

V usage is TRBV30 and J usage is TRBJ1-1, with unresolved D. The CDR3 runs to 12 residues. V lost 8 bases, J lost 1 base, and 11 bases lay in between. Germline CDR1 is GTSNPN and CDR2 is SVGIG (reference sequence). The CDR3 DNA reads TGTGCCGGCAAAGGGTCGAACACTGAAGCTTTCTTT. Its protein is CAGKGSNTEAFF.

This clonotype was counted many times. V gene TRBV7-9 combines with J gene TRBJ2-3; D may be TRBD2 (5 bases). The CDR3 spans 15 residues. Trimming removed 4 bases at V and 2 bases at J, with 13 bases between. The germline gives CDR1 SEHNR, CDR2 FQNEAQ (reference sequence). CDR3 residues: CASSSRAGVTDTQYF. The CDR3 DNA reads TGTGCCAGCAGCTCTCGGGCCGGGGTCACAGATACGCAGTATTTT.